These 30 T cell receptor beta chains share one sample of origin, sequenced in a study of blood T cells in healthy people across ages. It was with a sample-barcoded 5' primer and a J-beta primer mix that a second PCR of roughly 7 to 12 cycles was run. TCRdb re-derived calls from the 5' RACE reads in MiXCR, one entry per CDR3 protein. Altogether around 1,000,000 distinct CDR3 sequences are present, around 27% being singletons, with the ten largest covering around 0.75%. The same sample was also used in a study of T cells of mothers and their children.

Sequenced: blood. Receptors were obtained from a girl aged 2 to 9 in good health.

There are a few counts of this clonotype. This chain joins TRBV20-1 and TRBJ2-5; 7 bases are a match to TRBD2. After removal of 0 bases from V and 3 bases from J, the junction contained 1 base not matched to a gene. The CDR3 consists of 13 residues. Germline V gene lookup returns CDR1 DFQATT and CDR2 SNEGSKA (reference sequence). The CDR3 sequence is CSAREGGEETQYF. For the CDR3, the DNA is TGCAGTGCTAGAGAGGGGGGGGAAGAGACCCAGTACTTC.

This rearrangement joins TRBV10-3 to TRBJ2-3; 10 bases fit TRBD2. V lost 7 bases to trimming and J lost 3 bases; unmatched junction nucleotides: 4. Germline V gene data show CDR1 as ENHRY and CDR2 as SYGVKD. The CDR3 spans 14 residues. The CDR3 sequence is CAITLAGETDTQYF. The CDR3 bases are TGTGCCATCACCCTAGCGGGAGAAACAGATACGCAGTATTTT.

This clonotype was seen many times. The V and J genes are TRBV2 and TRBJ2-1; a possible D gene is TRBD2 (5 bases). This CDR3 has 13 residues. V gave up 1 base and J gave up 8 bases, with 9 bases separating them. CDR1 is SNHLY and CDR2 is FYNNEI in the germline V gene. Written as DNA, the CDR3 is TGTGCCAGCAGTGAAGTGGAGGTTTATGAGCAGTTCTTC. Protein: CASSEVEVYEQFF.

The V call is TRBV27, the J call TRBJ2-5; unclear D gene. CDR1 is MNHEY, CDR2 SMNVEV, per germline (reference sequence). Trimming removed 1 base at V and 4 bases at J, with 7 bases between. The CDR3 sequence is 13 residues long. The CDR3 region has the DNA TGTGCCAGCAGTTTATTAGAAAGAGAGACCCAGTACTTC. It codes for CASSLLERETQYF.

This clonotype was counted only a few times. The chain couples TRBV7-9 to TRBJ1-4, with no clear D. The CDR3 length is 14 residues. The germline V gene encodes CDR1 SEHNR and CDR2 FQNEAQ (reference sequence). V lost 7 bases, J lost 7 bases, and 16 bases lay in between. The CDR3 reads CASMPIIGSEKLFF. CDR3 sequence (DNA): TGTGCCAGCATGCCTATAATCGGCAGTGAAAAACTGTTTTTT.

In its sample, this clonotype was seen a few times. The chain joins TRBV11-2 to TRBJ2-4; D remains ambiguous. The germline V gene encodes CDR1 SGHAT and CDR2 FQNNGV. Trimming left V 1 base short and J 0 bases short, with 7 bases between. The CDR3 covers 15 residues. CDR3 DNA: TGTGCCAGCAGCTTAGTAATGGAAGCCAAAAACATTCAGTACTTC. This gives the protein CASSLVMEAKNIQYF.

The V and J genes are TRBV7-2 and TRBJ2-7; D is perhaps TRBD1 or TRBD2 (6 bases each). The length of the CDR3 is 15 residues. The V end was cut by 4 bases, the J end by 4 bases, with 17 bases between. Germline CDR1 is SGHTA and CDR2 is FQGNSA. The CDR3 here is CASSSYSRGGYEQYF. The DNA of the CDR3 is TGTGCCAGCAGCTCTTACTCCCGAGGGGGGTACGAGCAGTACTTC.

In nucleotides, the CDR3 is TGTGCCAGCAGCTTATCCGGGGCGGGAGGAAACATTCAGTACTTC. Its translation is CASSLSGAGGNIQYF. V gene TRBV7-2 combines with J gene TRBJ2-4; TRBD2 matches 8 bases. Per the germline V gene, CDR1 is SGHTA and CDR2 is FQGNSA. CDR3 length: 15 residues. The trim removed 2 bases at V and 6 bases at J, leaving 6 bases unmatched.

The chain joins TRBV21-1 to TRBJ2-7; TRBD2 is the table's D call, not checked against the DNA. TRBV21-1 is a known pseudogene. The CDR3 covers 16 residues. This CDR3 is CASSKGGESGAYEQYF. Written as DNA, the CDR3 is TGTGCCAGCAGCAAAGGTGGGGAGTCGGGTGCCTACGAGCAGTACTTC.

There are a few counts of this clonotype. The chain carries TRBV29-1 and TRBJ2-5, with D possibly TRBD2 on 5 matching bases. Germline lookup yields CDR1 SQVTM and CDR2 ANQGSEA. V was trimmed by 8 bases and J by 11 bases, leaving 9 bases between them. The CDR3 consists of 8 residues. Written as DNA, the CDR3 is TGCAGCCCGTGGGAGCAGTACTTC. Translation gives CSPWEQYF.

The J gene is TRBJ1-2, the V gene TRBV7-2; D uncertain. Trimming cost V 1 base and J 6 bases, with 9 bases left between them. Germline V gene sequence: CDR1 SGHTA, CDR2 FQGNSA. The CDR3 totals 13 residues. The CDR3 DNA is TGTGCCAGCAGCTTAGACCCCACTAATGGCTACACCTTC. It encodes CASSLDPTNGYTF.

This clonotype was seen many times. The V call is TRBV5-6, the J call TRBJ1-4, with 8 bases lining up with TRBD1. Germline-derived CDR1 and CDR2 are SGHDT and YYEEEE. J lost 10 bases, V lost 1 base, and 6 bases had no gene match. This CDR3 region has 14 residues. The CDR3 nucleotides read TGTGCCAGCAGCTTGTCGGACAGGGAAGGAAAACTGTTTTTT. Translation gives CASSLSDREGKLFF. The whole variable domain, filled in from reference TRBV5-6 and TRBJ1-4, reads DAGVTQSPTHLIKTRGQQVTLRCSPKSGHDTVSWYQQALGQGPQFIFQYYEEEERQRGNFPDRFSGHQFPNYSSELNVNALLLGDSALYLCASSLSDREGKLFFGSGTQLSVL.

The rearrangement joins TRBV7-2 to TRBJ2-1, with TRBD1 as a possible D gene (6 bases). The DNA end favors TRBJ2-5, so the J call may be wrong. CDR3 size: 15 residues. Per germline, CDR1 SGHTA and CDR2 FQGNSA. The CDR3 region is CASSLDVGGWETQYF. The DNA of the CDR3 is TGTGCCAGCAGCTTAGATGTAGGGGGTTGGGAGACCCAGTACTTC.

The CDR3 nucleotides are TGCAGCGTAGGGACACGTGAAGAGACCCAGTACTTC. Its protein product is CSVGTREETQYF. V gene TRBV29-1 combines with J gene TRBJ2-5, with D possibly TRBD1 on 6 matching bases. Germline CDR1 and CDR2: SQVTM and ANQGSEA. The CDR3 runs 12 residues. The V end lost 6 bases, the J end lost 3 bases, and 11 bases lay between the germline ends.

The genes are TRBV20-1 and TRBJ2-3; D uncertain. The germline gives CDR1 DFQATT, CDR2 SNEGSKA (reference sequence). With 4 bases removed from V and 0 bases from J, the gap between germline ends came to 14 bases. This CDR3 has 15 amino acids. CDR3 sequence reads: CSATIVRTSTDTQYF. The CDR3 region has the DNA TGCAGTGCTACTATAGTCCGCACTAGCACAGATACGCAGTATTTT.

This clonotype turned up a few times. This rearrangement joins TRBV12-3 or TRBV12-4 to TRBJ2-7, with D possibly matching TRBD2 (6 bases). The CDR3 is 12 residues long. V lost 5 bases, J lost 4 bases, and 9 bases lay in between. In DNA form, the CDR3 reads TGTGCCAGCAGTGTCGGGACTTACGAGCAGTACTTC. This sequence encodes CASSVGTYEQYF.

This clonotype showed up just a few times. The chain has TRBV10-2 and TRBJ1-5, with D tentatively TRBD1 (5 bases). V was pared by 6 bases and J by 3 bases, with 15 bases between. This CDR3 has 15 amino acids. From germline, CDR1 is WSHSY and CDR2 SAAADI. The CDR3 region is CASRRGTELNQPQHF. The CDR3 DNA reads TGCGCCAGCAGGCGCGGGACGGAGCTCAATCAGCCCCAGCATTTT.

This clonotype was counted only a few times. The rearrangement uses TRBV28 and TRBJ2-4; D call uncertain. CDR1 and CDR2 (germline): MDHEN, SYDVKM. V was trimmed by 3 bases and J by 8 bases, leaving 8 bases between them. The CDR3 is 12 amino acids. The CDR3 coding sequence is TGTGCCAGCAGTTTGACTCCGCACATTCAGTACTTC. It codes for CASSLTPHIQYF.

The chain employs TRBV7-2 and TRBJ2-3, with TRBD1 matching over 8 bases. Germline V gives CDR1 SGHTA, CDR2 FQGNSA. V was clipped by 6 bases and J by 2 bases; unmatched bases: 10. This CDR3 has 16 residues. CDR3 sequence: CASSRFGQGLTDTQYF. The CDR3 DNA reads as TGTGCCAGCAGTCGATTTGGACAGGGACTCACAGATACGCAGTATTTT.

This clonotype was picked up a small number of times. The rearrangement uses TRBV6-1 and TRBJ2-5, with TRBD2 matching 9 bases. There are 14 residues in the CDR3. The V gene end was trimmed by 8 bases and the J gene end by 4 bases; junction bases not matched to a gene: 8. Germline values: CDR1 MNHNS, CDR2 SASEGT. The CDR3 here is CASGRGLAIETQYF. The CDR3 DNA reads TGTGCCAGCGGGCGTGGACTAGCGATAGAGACCCAGTACTTC.

The chain has TRBV11-2 and TRBJ1-1; D is undetermined. The CDR3 totals 13 residues. The germline V and J ends were trimmed by 8 bases and 4 bases, with 14 bases remaining between them. Germline CDR1 and CDR2: SGHAT and FQNNGV. The CDR3 bases are TGTGCCAGCTTCCTCCCCGGAGGCACTGAAGCTTTCTTT. This gives the protein CASFLPGGTEAFF.

The CDR3 loop reads CASAQGTVYEQYF. The CDR3 DNA follows: TGTGCCAGTGCCCAGGGGACTGTCTACGAGCAGTACTTC. The V call is TRBV28, the J call TRBJ2-7; D assignment may be TRBD1 or TRBD2 (6 bases each). The CDR3 is 13 amino acids. Trimming cost V 9 bases and J 3 bases, with 15 bases left between them. The V gene's germline CDR1 is MDHEN and CDR2 SYDVKM. Looking up the rest from reference TRBV28 and TRBJ2-7 gives the full variable domain: DVKVTQSSRYLVKRTGEKVFLECVQDMDHENMFWYRQDPGLGLRLIYFSYDVKMKEKGDIPEGYSVSREKKERFSLILESASTNQTSMYLCASAQGTVYEQYFGPGTRLTVT.

The rearrangement uses TRBV20-1 and TRBJ2-1; 11 bases align to TRBD2. Trimming removed 2 bases from V and 6 bases from J; junction bases left unmatched: 9. CDR1 and CDR2 from the germline V gene are DFQATT and SNEGSKA (reference sequence). The CDR3 totals 16 residues. DNA for the CDR3: TGCAGTGCTAGATCTTTCATAGCGGGAGGGGGCAATGAGCAGTTCTTC. Translating it yields CSARSFIAGGGNEQFF.

The gene calls are TRBV20-1 and TRBJ2-4; 9 nucleotides align to TRBD1. The CDR3 is made up of 15 amino acids. Germline V gene lookup returns CDR1 DFQATT and CDR2 SNEGSKA (reference sequence). Losses at the gene ends were 0 bases for V and 4 bases for J; bases not matched to a gene: 4. The CDR3 region is CSAREQGAKKNIQYF. The CDR3 nucleotides read TGCAGTGCTAGAGAACAGGGGGCGAAGAAAAACATTCAGTACTTC.

This sequence joins TRBV29-1 and TRBJ1-4; 8 bases match TRBD1. The J segment lost 7 bases and the V segment lost 0 bases, leaving 4 bases of the junction unmatched. The length of the CDR3 is 14 residues. Germline CDR1 is SQVTM and CDR2 is ANQGSEA. The CDR3 is CSVEEGTGGEKLFF. The CDR3 nucleotides read TGCAGCGTTGAAGAAGGCACAGGGGGTGAAAAACTGTTTTTT.

The rearrangement uses TRBV12-3 or TRBV12-4 and TRBJ1-4, with a tentative D call TRBD1 (5 bases). V dropped 8 bases and J dropped 8 bases, with 12 bases sitting between them. The CDR3 totals 12 residues. CDR3 coding DNA: TGTGCCAGCGGGGCAGGGAGAGAAAAACTGTTTTTT. It codes for CASGAGREKLFF.

The CDR3 DNA reads TGCGCCAGCAGCTGGAGGGACAGGAGGGAGACCCAGTACTTC. Translating gives CASSWRDRRETQYF. V is TRBV5-1 and J is TRBJ2-5, with 8 bases matching TRBD1. V was pared by 3 bases and J by 5 bases, with 6 bases of the junction left unmatched. The germline V gene has CDR1 SGHRS and CDR2 YFSETQ. There are 14 residues in the CDR3.

The chain employs TRBV2 and TRBJ1-4; D is unresolved. This CDR3 is 12 amino acids long. Germline V gene data show CDR1 as SNHLY and CDR2 as FYNNEI. Deletions cut 10 bases from V and 7 bases from J, with 13 bases between. The CDR3 reads CATATRSEKLFF. CDR3 in DNA: TGTGCCACCGCCACCCGTAGTGAAAAACTGTTTTTT.

The table lists this clonotype with a few counts. V and J are TRBV7-7 and TRBJ2-5; 9 bases align to TRBD2. This CDR3 has 15 amino acids. The V gene's germline CDR1 is SSHAT and CDR2 FNYEAQ (reference sequence). DNA of the CDR3: TGTGCTGGCAGCTTAGGACTAGCGAGCCAAGAGACCCAGTACTTC. Protein product: CAGSLGLASQETQYF.

This chain uses TRBV28 with TRBJ1-1; 7 positions match TRBD1. Germline V CDR1 and CDR2: MDHEN, SYDVKM. The CDR3 runs 19 residues. V shed 5 bases and J 2 bases; nucleotides not matched to a gene: 20. The CDR3 reads CASSPWVEGALTLNTEAFF. CDR3 in DNA: TGTGCCAGCAGTCCCTGGGTAGAGGGGGCGCTCACGTTAAACACTGAAGCTTTCTTT.